The source of this TCR beta chain is a study of blood T cell repertoires in COVID-19. This CDR3 has 13 residues. Between the trimmed V and J ends, which lost 2 bases and 5 bases, there was a span of 9 bases. The germline V gene encodes CDR1 SGHVS and CDR2 FQNEAQ. Produced via immunoSEQ multiplex PCR; TCRdb's table is partial and in-frame only. The sample has about 500,000 clones; about 89% are singletons. The chain couples TRBV7-8 to TRBJ2-5; TRBD2 is a possible D gene (5 bases). This TCR came from a woman between 45 and 60 years old with COVID-19, enrolled during active disease. Sequences were obtained from peripheral blood. CDR3 nucleotide sequence: TGTGCCAGCAGCTTAAGTCGGGGTGAGACCCAGTACTTC. This gives the protein CASSLSRGETQYF.